The rows below give T cell receptor beta chains drawn from one sample of a study of T cells in Graves' hyperthyroidism and ophthalmopathy. TCRdb reprocessed the multiplex PCR reads with MiXCR, giving one entry per CDR3 protein. The repertoire holds 550,000 to 650,000 distinct CDR3 sequences, with approximately 14% as singletons. The specimen sequenced was blood. These receptors were collected from a middle-aged woman with Graves' hyperthyroidism. CDR3s include the opening cysteine and the closing phenylalanine or tryptophan. Each record gives: V gene, D gene, clone size, J gene, CDR3 DNA, CDR3 protein. The D gene is left open where the match is weak. The size of a clone is reported for some rows only, either as once, few or many, or as a class for expanded clones.

>TRBV6-1|TRBD2|many|TRBJ2-7
TGTGCCAGCAGTGAAGCGAGAGCGGGGCACTCCTACGAGCAGTACTTC
CASSEARAGHSYEQYF
>TRBV10-1|-|few|TRBJ2-7
TGCGCCAGTTGCTACGAGCAGTACTTC
CASCYEQYF
>TRBV7-9|-|-|TRBJ1-4
TGTGCCAGCAGCCCCCGACTGAATTCCAATGAAAAACTGTTTTTT
CASSPRLNSNEKLFF
>TRBV27|-|-|TRBJ2-1
TGTGCCAGCAGTCCCTCCGGGACGATCAACAATGAGCAGTTCTTC
CASSPSGTINNEQFF
>TRBV7-9|-|many|TRBJ2-7
TGTGCCAGCACCTCGTCCTACGAGCAGTACTTC
CASTSSYEQYF
>TRBV24-1|-|few|TRBJ1-2
TGTGCCACCAGTGATTTGGACAGTAACTATGGCTACACCTTC
CATSDLDSNYGYTF
>TRBV6-5|-|once|TRBJ1-1
TGTGCCAGCAGTTACGGGTCCATCACTGAAGCTTTCTTT
CASSYGSITEAFF
>TRBV7-6|TRBD2|many|TRBJ2-1
TGTGCCAGCAGCGCCTCGCGCGGAGCGGGAGGGCCCTACAATGAGCAGTTCTTC
CASSASRGAGGPYNEQFF
>TRBV30|-|many|TRBJ1-1
TGTGCCTGGAGTGGGCAGTTAGGGAACACTGAAGCTTTCTTT
CAWSGQLGNTEAFF
>TRBV10-3|-|-|TRBJ2-7
TGTGCCATCAGGGAAGACACAACCTACGAGCAGTACTTC
CAIREDTTYEQYF
>TRBV27|-|few|TRBJ1-6
TGTGCCAGCAGAGTTTCGAGGGACGGGGGAAATTCACCCCTCCACTTT
CASRVSRDGGNSPLHF
>TRBV5-4|-|-|TRBJ2-1
TGTGCCAGCAGCTTTTATGGGAACAATGAGCAGTTCTTC
CASSFYGNNEQFF
>TRBV12-3/TRBV12-4|-|-|TRBJ1-5
TGTGCCAGCAGCTCCCCGGGGACCGGATCCCCCCAGCATTTT
CASSSPGTGSPQHF
>TRBV13|-|few|TRBJ2-3
TGTGCCAGCAGCTTAGGTGGCATGGGGGCAGTCACAGATACGCAGTATTTT
CASSLGGMGAVTDTQYF
>TRBV10-3|-|many|TRBJ2-1
TGTGCCACGGCCTTGAACCGGGACACCGAGGGCAATGAGCAGTTCTTC
CATALNRDTEGNEQFF
>TRBV2|-|many|TRBJ2-2
TGTGCCAGCAGTTCTGTCACGACCGGGGAGCTGTTTTTT
CASSSVTTGELFF
>TRBV5-6|-|-|TRBJ2-2
TGTGCCAGCAACCCGCGTTTGCAGGCAGTCGGGGAGCTGTTTTTT
CASNPRLQAVGELFF
>TRBV20-1|-|many|TRBJ1-5
TGCAGTGCTCCCACCGACAGAGCCCCCCAGCATTTT
CSAPTDRAPQHF
>TRBV10-3|-|many|TRBJ1-2
TGTGCCATCAGTGAGTCGCCTTCCTCCTACGGCTACACCTTC
CAISESPSSYGYTF
>TRBV6-1|TRBD1|many|TRBJ1-6
TGTGCCAGCAGTGAAGCGGGACAGGCCAATTCACCCCTCCACTTT
CASSEAGQANSPLHF
>TRBV6-2/TRBV6-3|-|many|TRBJ2-7
TGTGCCAGCAAATCCCAGGGCTACGAGCAGTACTTC
CASKSQGYEQYF
>TRBV5-1|-|many|TRBJ1-1
TGCGCCAGCAGCGCCACAGATATGAACACTGAAGCTTTCTTT
CASSATDMNTEAFF
>TRBV25-1|-|once|TRBJ1-1
TGTGCCAGCAGTGTGGCAGGGTGGACTGAAGCTTTCTTT
CASSVAGWTEAFF
>TRBV5-5|-|many|TRBJ1-2
TGTGCCAGCAGCTTGCTCTATAGGGTGATCAACTATGGCTACACCTTC
CASSLLYRVINYGYTF
>TRBV6-1|-|few|TRBJ2-7
TGTGCCAGCACCCCCGACAGCGCAACCTACGAGCAGTACTTC
CASTPDSATYEQYF
>TRBV19|-|few|TRBJ2-1
TGTGCCAGTAGTATAGGGACTGTGGGTGAGCAGTTCTTC
CASSIGTVGEQFF
>TRBV5-1|TRBD1|-|TRBJ2-5
TGCGCCAGCAGCTTGGGAGGGACAGGGAGCCAAGAGACCCAGTACTTC
CASSLGGTGSQETQYF
>TRBV3-1|TRBD2|many|TRBJ2-1
TGTGCCAGCAGCCAGGCAGGACTAGCGGGAGAGAAGAATGAGCAGTTCTTC
CASSQAGLAGEKNEQFF
>TRBV3-1|-|many|TRBJ1-2
TGTGCCAGCAGCCTCAAAACGACTGGGAAAGGCTACACCTTC
CASSLKTTGKGYTF
>TRBV12-3/TRBV12-4|TRBD1|few|TRBJ1-1
TGTGCCAGCAGTCTGGGACAGTCGGTGACTGAAGCTTTCTTT
CASSLGQSVTEAFF
>TRBV27|-|-|TRBJ2-5
TGTGCCAGCAGTCCAGGGCAGGCAGGAATGGAGACCCAGTACTTC
CASSPGQAGMETQYF
>TRBV2|-|-|TRBJ1-2
TGTGCCAGCAGTGAACTAGTCGGCGGGGGCTACACCTTC
CASSELVGGGYTF
>TRBV5-1|-|many|TRBJ2-6
TGCGCCAGCAGCTTGGTGGCCGGGGCCAACGTCCTGACTTTC
CASSLVAGANVLTF
>TRBV14|-|few|TRBJ1-1
TGTGCCAGCAGCCGCATTCAGACAGCCATGAACACTGAAGCTTTCTTT
CASSRIQTAMNTEAFF
>TRBV25-1|TRBD1|-|TRBJ1-5
TGTGCCAGCAGTGAGGGGGGGACAGCAGATCAGCCCCAGCATTTT
CASSEGGTADQPQHF
>TRBV30|-|many|TRBJ1-1
TGTGCCTGGAGATGGGGGGACACTGAAGCTTTCTTT
CAWRWGDTEAFF
>TRBV7-2|TRBD2|many|TRBJ2-1
TGTGCCAGCAGCTTCCTAGCGGGAGGCGGTAATGAGCAGTTCTTC
CASSFLAGGGNEQFF
>TRBV6-5|TRBD1|-|TRBJ1-1
TGTGCCAGCAGTTACGACAGGGCGGGCACTGAAGCTTTCTTT
CASSYDRAGTEAFF
>TRBV4-1|-|-|TRBJ1-1
TGCGCCAGCAGCCAAGATAGCGGCATTTTAAACACTGAAGCTTTCTTT
CASSQDSGILNTEAFF
>TRBV7-8|TRBD2|many|TRBJ2-1
TGTGCCAGCAGCAAGGGACTAGCGGGAGGTACCTCCTACAATGAGCAGTTCTTC
CASSKGLAGGTSYNEQFF
>TRBV20-1|TRBD1|many|TRBJ2-6
TGCAGTGCTAGGGGCCGGGACAGTTCGGCTGGGGCCAACGTCCTGACTTTC
CSARGRDSSAGANVLTF
>TRBV7-3|TRBD1|many|TRBJ2-2
TGTGCCAGCAGCTCACAGGGGTCGAACACCGGGGAGCTGTTTTTT
CASSSQGSNTGELFF
>TRBV12-3/TRBV12-4|-|many|TRBJ2-7
TGTGCCAGCAGTCCCCGGGTCACGACCTACGAGCAGTACTTC
CASSPRVTTYEQYF
>TRBV2|TRBD1|many|TRBJ2-3
TGTGCCAGCACTCGGGGACAGGGAGTAACAGATACGCAGTATTTT
CASTRGQGVTDTQYF
>TRBV12-3/TRBV12-4|TRBD1|many|TRBJ1-3
TGTGCCAGTGTGGCGACAGGGGTAGAGCACACCATATATTTT
CASVATGVEHTIYF